These T cell receptor beta chains were read from a single sample in a study of T cells in localized non-small cell lung cancer. Measured with immunoSEQ multiplex PCR; TCRdb has only the in-frame clones, and not every one. In the table there are approximately 20,000 clones, approximately 81% of which are singletons. Sequencing used PBMCs, obtained before any cancer treatment. These receptors all stem from a woman aged 35 to 69 with stage II squamous cell lung carcinoma. CDR3s include the opening cysteine and the closing phenylalanine or tryptophan. D genes are given only for firm matches. Clone size is given for some rows only: seen once, a few or many times, or a class if the clone is expanded.

length,V,size,J,D,DNA,CDR3
17,TRBV27,-,TRBJ2-7,TRBD2,TGTGCCAGCAGTTTGCAGAATCTGGGACTAGCCCACCTTAGCCTCTACTTC,CASSLQNLGLAHLSLYF
13,TRBV11-2,-,TRBJ2-3,-,TGTGCCAGCAGCTTCGCAGTCGGAGATACGCAGTATTTT,CASSFAVGDTQYF
13,TRBV19,-,TRBJ1-1,TRBD1,TGTGCCAGTAGTATGGGGACAGGGGGAAAAGCTTTCTTT,CASSMGTGGKAFF
13,TRBV19,-,TRBJ1-2,TRBD1,TGTGCCAGTAGTATCCGGACAGGGAACGGCTGCACCTTC,CASSIRTGNGCTF
15,TRBV7-9,-,TRBJ2-3,TRBD2,TGTGCCAGCAGCGCCGACGGACTAGGCGTAGATACGCAGTATTTT,CASSADGLGVDTQYF
13,TRBV5-4,-,TRBJ2-5,-,TGTGCCAGCAGCCCGGGGTACCAAGAGACCCAGTACTTC,CASSPGYQETQYF
13,TRBV6-5,-,TRBJ2-4,TRBD2,TGTGCCAGCAGTTCCCGGGGGGGGACGATTCAGTACTTC,CASSSRGGTIQYF
13,TRBV4-3,-,TRBJ2-7,-,TGCGCCAGCAGCCAAGCTAGGGAGCTCGAGCAGTACTTC,CASSQARELEQYF
15,TRBV10-1,-,TRBJ1-4,-,TGCGCCAGCCCCCAACCGGGAGACCCTAATGAAAAACTGTTTTTT,CASPQPGDPNEKLFF
15,TRBV9,-,TRBJ1-4,-,TGTGCCAGCAGCGTAGGAGGGTTAGTAGGTGAAAAACTGTTTTTT,CASSVGGLVGEKLFF
15,TRBV12-5,-,TRBJ1-4,-,TGTGCTAGTGGTTTAGGCTTTGGGTTTAATGAAAAACTGTTTTTT,CASGLGFGFNEKLFF
13,TRBV10-2,-,TRBJ1-5,-,TGCGCCACCAAAGGCTACTCCGGCCAGCCCCAGCATTTT,CATKGYSGQPQHF
16,TRBV5-1,-,TRBJ2-1,TRBD2,TGCGCCAGCAGCCCTTATAGCGGGAGCTTCTACAATGAGCAGTTCTTC,CASSPYSGSFYNEQFF
14,TRBV11-2,-,TRBJ2-7,TRBD2,TGTGCCAGCACCACTAGCGGGAGTGTTGGCGAGCAGTACTTC,CASTTSGSVGEQYF
16,TRBV6-1,once,TRBJ2-1,TRBD2,TGTGCCAGCAGTGAATTGGGACTAGAGTCACACAATGAGCAGTTCTTC,CASSELGLESHNEQFF
17,TRBV5-1,few,TRBJ2-1,-,TGCGCCAGCAGCTTAGGGTCGGGCGGAGGTGGGTACAATGAGCAGTTCTTC,CASSLGSGGGGYNEQFF
12,TRBV10-2,-,TRBJ2-7,-,TGCGCCAGCATAGGGCAAAACTACGAGCAGTACTTC,CASIGQNYEQYF
15,TRBV4-3,-,TRBJ1-2,-,TGCGCCAGCAGCCAAGATTCGGCAGGGGATTATGGCTACACCTTC,CASSQDSAGDYGYTF
14,TRBV7-2,-,TRBJ2-7,-,TGTGCCAGCAGCTTAGGAGTTCAGGGGGGCGAGCAGTACTTC,CASSLGVQGGEQYF
15,TRBV9,-,TRBJ2-1,TRBD2,TGTGCCAGCAGCCTCTCTAGCGGGAGTGACGGTGAGCAGTTCTTC,CASSLSSGSDGEQFF
13,TRBV5-6,-,TRBJ1-1,-,TGTGCCAGCAGCTTGGCCGTGAACACTGAAGCTTTCTTT,CASSLAVNTEAFF
15,TRBV7-6,-,TRBJ2-5,TRBD1,TGTGCCAGCAGCTTCCGGACAGGGGGTCAAGAGACCCAGTACTTC,CASSFRTGGQETQYF
15,TRBV5-1,-,TRBJ2-1,TRBD2,TGCGCCAGCACCTCGGGGGGGGCGGGAGACAATGAGCAGTTCTTC,CASTSGGAGDNEQFF
14,TRBV27,-,TRBJ1-2,TRBD1,TGTGCCAGCAGTGCCGGGACAGGGACTTATGGCTACACCTTC,CASSAGTGTYGYTF
14,TRBV6-5,-,TRBJ1-2,-,TGTGCCAGCAGTTACAAGACGGGGGTCTATGGCTACACCTTC,CASSYKTGVYGYTF
14,TRBV5-4,-,TRBJ2-7,-,TGTGCCAGCAGCCCGGACCCAGGAAACTACGAGCAGTACTTC,CASSPDPGNYEQYF
14,TRBV19,-,TRBJ1-1,-,TGTGCCAGTAGTATCGGAGGGATGAACACTGAAGCTTTCTTT,CASSIGGMNTEAFF
13,TRBV6-8,-,TRBJ2-7,-,TGTGCCAGCAGTTCAGGCGAAACGTGGGAGCAGTACTTC,CASSSGETWEQYF
15,TRBV6-6,-,TRBJ1-1,-,TGTGCCAGCAGTTACCACAAATCCCGAGACACTGAAGCTTTCTTT,CASSYHKSRDTEAFF
15,TRBV7-6,-,TRBJ1-1,-,TGTGCCAGCAGCCCTCGGACAGCCCGAGGAGCTGAAGCTTTCTTT,CASSPRTARGAEAFF
15,TRBV27,-,TRBJ2-2,-,TGTGCCAGCAGTTTATTGGCCACAGGGACCGGGGAGCTGTTTTTT,CASSLLATGTGELFF
13,TRBV7-3,-,TRBJ2-1,-,TGTGCCAGCAGCTTTGGCCCGTACAATGAGCAGTTCTTC,CASSFGPYNEQFF
10,TRBV20-1,-,TRBJ1-2,-,TGCAGTGCGGATCTCTATGGCTACACCTTC,CSADLYGYTF
19,TRBV4-2,-,TRBJ2-4,-,TGTGCCAGCAGCCAAGATTTTGGGGGACTTCCCATAGCCAAAAACATTCAGTACTTC,CASSQDFGGLPIAKNIQYF
14,TRBV6-1,-,TRBJ2-3,TRBD1,TGTGCCAGCAGTGAATCGACAGGGCTAGATACGCAGTATTTT,CASSESTGLDTQYF
19,TRBV7-2,once,TRBJ2-3,-,TGTGCCAGCAGCTTAGGTGGAACCAACATAGTAGCTAGCACAGATACGCAGTATTTT,CASSLGGTNIVASTDTQYF
12,TRBV15,-,TRBJ2-5,-,TGTGCCACCAGCAGAGATGTGGGTACCCAGTACTTC,CATSRDVGTQYF
13,TRBV29-1,-,TRBJ2-7,TRBD1,TGCAGCGTTGGTGGCAGGGGGAGCTACGAGCAGTACTTC,CSVGGRGSYEQYF
13,TRBV29-1,once,TRBJ1-3,TRBD1,TGCAGCGTTGATTCAGGGGGGGGGAACACCATATATTTT,CSVDSGGGNTIYF
16,TRBV4-2,-,TRBJ2-3,TRBD2,TGTGCCAGCAGCCTTGGCGGGAGGGCCGACACAGATACGCAGTATTTT,CASSLGGRADTDTQYF